This T cell receptor (beta chain) was profiled in a study of blood T cell repertoires in COVID-19. In the source study's methods: From reference gene primer amplification, estimates of nucleated cell counts were derived. TCRdb's copy holds only in-frame clones and misses some; the assay was immunoSEQ multiplex PCR. V, J and clone size are those of that table, while D and trimming were read from the DNA. The sample has tens of thousands of clones, roughly nine tenths seen once. V gave up 0 bases and J gave up 6 bases, with 19 bases separating them. CDR3 length equals 17 residues. The V gene's germline CDR1 is SGHNT and CDR2 YYREEE (reference sequence).

The J gene is TRBJ2-1, the V gene TRBV5-4; the D gene is possibly TRBD2 (5 bases). The origin of this receptor is a man aged 55-75 years with active COVID-19. Material: peripheral blood. CDR3 region: CASSLDPLRAARNEQFF. Written as DNA, the CDR3 is TGTGCCAGCAGCTTGGACCCTTTGCGGGCAGCACGCAATGAGCAGTTCTTC.